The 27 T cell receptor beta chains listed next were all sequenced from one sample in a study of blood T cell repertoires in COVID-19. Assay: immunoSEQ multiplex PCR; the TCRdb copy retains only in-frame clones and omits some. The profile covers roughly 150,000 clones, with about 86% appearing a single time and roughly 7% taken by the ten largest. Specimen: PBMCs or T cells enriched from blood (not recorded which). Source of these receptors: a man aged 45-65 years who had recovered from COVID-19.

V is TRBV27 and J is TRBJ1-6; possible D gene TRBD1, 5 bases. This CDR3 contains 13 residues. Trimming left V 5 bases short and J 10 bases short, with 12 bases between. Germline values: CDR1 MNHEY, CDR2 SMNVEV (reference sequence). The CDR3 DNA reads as TGTGCCAGCAGTCTCACGACAGAATCACCCCTCCACTTT. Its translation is CASSLTTESPLHF.

The CDR3 here is CASSQGVAEYEQYF. CDR3 DNA sequence: TGTGCCAGCAGCCAAGGGGTAGCAGAATACGAGCAGTACTTC. The chain recombines TRBV4-2 with TRBJ2-7; D remains unclear. The CDR3 is made up of 14 amino acids. CDR1 and CDR2 from the germline V gene are LGHNA and YNFKEQ. The V end lost 1 base, the J end lost 4 bases, and 11 bases lay between the germline ends.

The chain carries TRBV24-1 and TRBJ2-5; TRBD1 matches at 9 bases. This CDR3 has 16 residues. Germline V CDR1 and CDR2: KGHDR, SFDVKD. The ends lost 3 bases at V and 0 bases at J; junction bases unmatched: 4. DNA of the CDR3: TGTGCCACCAGTGATAGGACAGGGGCGAACCAAGAGACCCAGTACTTC. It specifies CATSDRTGANQETQYF.

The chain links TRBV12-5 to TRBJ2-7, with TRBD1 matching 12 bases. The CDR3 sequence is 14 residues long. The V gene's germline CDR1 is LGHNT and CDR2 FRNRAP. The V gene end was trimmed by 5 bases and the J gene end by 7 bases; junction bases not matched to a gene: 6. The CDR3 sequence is CASGQGTGGFEQYF. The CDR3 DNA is TGTGCTAGTGGTCAAGGGACAGGGGGCTTTGAGCAGTACTTC.

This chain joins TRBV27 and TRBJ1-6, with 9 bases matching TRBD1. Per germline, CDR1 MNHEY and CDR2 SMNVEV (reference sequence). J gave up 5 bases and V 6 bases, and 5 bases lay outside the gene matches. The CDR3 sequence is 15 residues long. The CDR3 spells CASRWGQGNNSPLHF. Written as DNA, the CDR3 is TGTGCCAGCAGGTGGGGACAGGGCAATAATTCACCCCTCCACTTT.

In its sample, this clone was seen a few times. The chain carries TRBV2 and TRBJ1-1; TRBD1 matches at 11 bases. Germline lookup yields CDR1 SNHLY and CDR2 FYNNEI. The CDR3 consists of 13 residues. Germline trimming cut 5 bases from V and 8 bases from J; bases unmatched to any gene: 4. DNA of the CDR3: TGTGCCAGCAGTCTGGACAGGGGGCTAGAAGCTTTCTTT. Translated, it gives CASSLDRGLEAFF.

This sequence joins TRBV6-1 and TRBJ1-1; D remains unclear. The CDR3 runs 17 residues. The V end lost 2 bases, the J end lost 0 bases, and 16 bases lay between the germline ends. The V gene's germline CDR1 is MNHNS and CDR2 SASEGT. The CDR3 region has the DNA TGTGCCAGCAGTGAAAGATTGGCAGGTCCCCTGAACACTGAAGCTTTCTTT. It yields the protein CASSERLAGPLNTEAFF.

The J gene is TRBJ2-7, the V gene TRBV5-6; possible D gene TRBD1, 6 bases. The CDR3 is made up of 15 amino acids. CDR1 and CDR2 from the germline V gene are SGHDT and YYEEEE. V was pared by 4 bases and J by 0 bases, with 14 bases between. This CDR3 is CASSIRDTHSYEQYF. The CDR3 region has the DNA TGTGCCAGCAGCATAAGGGACACCCACTCCTACGAGCAGTACTTC. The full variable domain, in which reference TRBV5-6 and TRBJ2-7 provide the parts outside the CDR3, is DAGVTQSPTHLIKTRGQQVTLRCSPKSGHDTVSWYQQALGQGPQFIFQYYEEEERQRGNFPDRFSGHQFPNYSSELNVNALLLGDSALYLCASSIRDTHSYEQYFGPGTRLTVT.

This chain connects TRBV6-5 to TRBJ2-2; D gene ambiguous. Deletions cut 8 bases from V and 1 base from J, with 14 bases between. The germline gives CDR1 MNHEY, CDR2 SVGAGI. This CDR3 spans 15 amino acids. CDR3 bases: TGTGCCAGCTCTCTTAACGGGTTGAACACCGGGGAGCTGTTTTTT. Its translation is CASSLNGLNTGELFF.

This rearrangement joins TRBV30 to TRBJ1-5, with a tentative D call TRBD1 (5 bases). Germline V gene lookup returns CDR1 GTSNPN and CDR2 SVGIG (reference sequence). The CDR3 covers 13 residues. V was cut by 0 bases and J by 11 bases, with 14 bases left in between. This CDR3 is CAWSVADGGAQHF. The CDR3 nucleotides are TGTGCCTGGAGTGTCGCCGACGGAGGGGCCCAGCATTTT. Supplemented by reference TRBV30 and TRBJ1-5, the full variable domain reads SQTIHQWPATLVQPVGSPLSLECTVEGTSNPNLYWYRQAAGRGLQLLFYSVGIGQISSEVPQNLSASRPQDRQFILSSKKLLLSDSGFYLCAWSVADGGAQHFGDGTRLSIL.

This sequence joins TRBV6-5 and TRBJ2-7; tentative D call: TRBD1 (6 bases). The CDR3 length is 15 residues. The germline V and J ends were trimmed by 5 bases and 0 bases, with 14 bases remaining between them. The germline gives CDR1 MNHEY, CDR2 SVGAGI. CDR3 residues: CASSNLGQFSYEQYF. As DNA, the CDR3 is TGTGCCAGCAGTAACTTAGGACAGTTCTCCTACGAGCAGTACTTC.

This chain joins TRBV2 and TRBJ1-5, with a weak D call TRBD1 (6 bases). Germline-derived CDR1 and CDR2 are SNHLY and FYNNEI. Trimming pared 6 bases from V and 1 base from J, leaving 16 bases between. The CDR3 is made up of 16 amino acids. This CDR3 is CASRGNRVVSNQPQHF. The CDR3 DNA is TGTGCCAGCAGGGGGAACAGGGTAGTGAGCAATCAGCCCCAGCATTTT.

The CDR3 spells CASSYSSGNEQFF. Written as DNA, the CDR3 is TGTGCCAGCAGTTATTCTAGCGGGAATGAGCAGTTCTTC. This sequence joins TRBV6-2 or TRBV6-3 and TRBJ2-1; 8 bases are a match to TRBD2. Unmatched junction bases numbered 2, after V lost 3 bases and J lost 7 bases. Germline CDR1 is MNHEY and CDR2 is SVGEGT. The CDR3 has 13 residues.

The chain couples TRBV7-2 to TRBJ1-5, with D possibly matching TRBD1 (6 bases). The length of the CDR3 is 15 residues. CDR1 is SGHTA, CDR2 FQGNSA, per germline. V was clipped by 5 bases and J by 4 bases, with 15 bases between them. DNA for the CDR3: TGTGCCAGCAGCCAAGCGGGACACGGTAATCAGCCCCAGCATTTT. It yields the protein CASSQAGHGNQPQHF.

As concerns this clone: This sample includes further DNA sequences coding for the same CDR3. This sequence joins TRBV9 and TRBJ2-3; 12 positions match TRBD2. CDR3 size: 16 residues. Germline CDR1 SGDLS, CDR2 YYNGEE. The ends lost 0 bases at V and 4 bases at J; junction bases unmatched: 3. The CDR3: CASSVVPSGGADTQYF. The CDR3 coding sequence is TGTGCCAGCAGCGTAGTCCCTAGCGGGGGGGCAGATACGCAGTATTTT. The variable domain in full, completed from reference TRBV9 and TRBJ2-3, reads DSGVTQTPKHLITATGQRVTLRCSPRSGDLSVYWYQQSLDQGLQFLIQYYNGEERAKGNILERFSAQQFPDLHSELNLSSLELGDSALYFCASSVVPSGGADTQYFGPGTRLTVL.

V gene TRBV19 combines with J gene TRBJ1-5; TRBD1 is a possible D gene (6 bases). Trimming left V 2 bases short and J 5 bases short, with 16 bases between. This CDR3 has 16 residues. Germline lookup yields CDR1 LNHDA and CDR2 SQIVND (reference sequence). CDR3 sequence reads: CASSIILQGSYQPQHF. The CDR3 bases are TGTGCCAGTAGTATAATTCTTCAGGGGTCCTATCAGCCCCAGCATTTT.

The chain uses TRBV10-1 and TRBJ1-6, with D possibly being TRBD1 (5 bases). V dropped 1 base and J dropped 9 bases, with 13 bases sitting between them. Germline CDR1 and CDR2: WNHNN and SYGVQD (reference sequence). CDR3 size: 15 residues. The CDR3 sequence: CASSEFRVSGSPLHF. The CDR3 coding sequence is TGCGCCAGCAGTGAGTTCAGGGTCTCGGGTTCACCCCTCCACTTT.

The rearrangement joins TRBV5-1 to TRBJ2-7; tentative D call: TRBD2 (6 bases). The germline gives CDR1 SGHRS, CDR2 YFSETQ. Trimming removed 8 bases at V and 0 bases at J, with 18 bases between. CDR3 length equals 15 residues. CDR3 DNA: TGCGCCAGTTCCCACGGGGGTGAGAGCTCCTACGAGCAGTACTTC. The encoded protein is CASSHGGESSYEQYF.

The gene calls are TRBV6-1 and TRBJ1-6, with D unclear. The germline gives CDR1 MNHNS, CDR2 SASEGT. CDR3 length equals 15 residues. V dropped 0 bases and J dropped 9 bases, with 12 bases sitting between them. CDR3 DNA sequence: TGTGCCAGCAGTGAAGCCCGGGGTTCTTCTTCACCCCTCCACTTT. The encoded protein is CASSEARGSSSPLHF.

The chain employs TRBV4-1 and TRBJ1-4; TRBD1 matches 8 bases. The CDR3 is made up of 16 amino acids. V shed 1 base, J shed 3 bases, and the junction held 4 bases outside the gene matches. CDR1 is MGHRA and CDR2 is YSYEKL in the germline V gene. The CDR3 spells CASSQVPRGPNEKLFF. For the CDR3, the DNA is TGCGCCAGCAGCCAAGTCCCCAGGGGGCCTAATGAAAAACTGTTTTTT.

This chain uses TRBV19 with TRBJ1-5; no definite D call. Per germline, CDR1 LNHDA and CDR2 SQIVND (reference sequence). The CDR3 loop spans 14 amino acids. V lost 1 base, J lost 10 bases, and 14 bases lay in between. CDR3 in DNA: TGTGCCAGTAGTATAGGTACACATTCTCGCCCCCAGCATTTT. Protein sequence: CASSIGTHSRPQHF.

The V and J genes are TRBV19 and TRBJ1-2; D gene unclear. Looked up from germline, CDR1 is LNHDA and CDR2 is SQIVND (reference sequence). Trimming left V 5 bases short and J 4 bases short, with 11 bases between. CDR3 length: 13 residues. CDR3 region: CASSRPQSYGYTF. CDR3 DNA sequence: TGTGCCAGTAGTCGCCCACAGAGCTATGGCTACACCTTC.

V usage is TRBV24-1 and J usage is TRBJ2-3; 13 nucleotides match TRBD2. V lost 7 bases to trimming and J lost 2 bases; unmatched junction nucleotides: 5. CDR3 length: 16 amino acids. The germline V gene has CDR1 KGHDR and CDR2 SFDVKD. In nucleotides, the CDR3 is TGTGCCACCAGCCCCGGACTAGCGGGGGTCACAGATACGCAGTATTTT. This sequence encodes CATSPGLAGVTDTQYF.

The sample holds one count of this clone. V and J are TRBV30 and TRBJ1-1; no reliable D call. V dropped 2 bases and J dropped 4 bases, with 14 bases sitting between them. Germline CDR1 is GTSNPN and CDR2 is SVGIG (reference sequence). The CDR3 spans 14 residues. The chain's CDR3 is CAWSSFSRFTEAFF. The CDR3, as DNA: TGTGCCTGGAGTAGCTTTAGCAGATTCACTGAAGCTTTCTTT.

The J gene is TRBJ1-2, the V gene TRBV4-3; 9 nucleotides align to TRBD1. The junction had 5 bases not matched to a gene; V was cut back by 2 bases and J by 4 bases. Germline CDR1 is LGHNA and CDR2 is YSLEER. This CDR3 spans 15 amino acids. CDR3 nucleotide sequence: TGCGCCAGCAGCCAACGGACAGGGGAAACCTATGGCTACACCTTC. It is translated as CASSQRTGETYGYTF.

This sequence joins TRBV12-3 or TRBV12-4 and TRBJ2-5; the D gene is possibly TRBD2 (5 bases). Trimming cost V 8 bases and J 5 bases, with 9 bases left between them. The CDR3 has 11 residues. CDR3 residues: CASEEAETQYF. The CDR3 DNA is TGTGCCAGCGAGGAGGCGGAGACCCAGTACTTC.

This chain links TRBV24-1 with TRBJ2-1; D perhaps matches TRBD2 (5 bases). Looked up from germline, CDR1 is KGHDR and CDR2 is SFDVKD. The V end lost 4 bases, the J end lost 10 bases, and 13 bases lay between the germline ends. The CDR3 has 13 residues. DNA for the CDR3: TGTGCCACCAGTGAATCCTTCGGGGTCGAGCAGTTCTTC. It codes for CATSESFGVEQFF.